The rows below give T cell receptor beta chains drawn from one sample of a study of shared clonotypes between healthy human individuals. Measured with immunoSEQ multiplex PCR; TCRdb has only the in-frame clones, and not every one. The sample yields roughly 890,000 clones, 80% to 95% seen once. Material for sequencing was naive CD8+ T cells sorted from blood. The receptors shown here come from a man aged 25 to 40 in good health. Both conserved end residues are part of each CDR3. D genes are given only for firm matches. Clone size is not always given. Where it is, it says once, few, many or a class for expanded clones.

TRBD2	TRBJ2-1	.	TRBV9	TGTGCCAGCAGCGTAGCTTATTCTGGACTAGCGGGAGGCAATGAGCAGTTCTTC	CASSVAYSGLAGGNEQFF
TRBD1	TRBJ2-2	.	TRBV4-1	TGCGCCAGCAGCCGGTACCTACTGACAGGGGGGGACACCGGGGAGCTGTTTTTT	CASSRYLLTGGDTGELFF
TRBD2	TRBJ2-3	.	TRBV5-1	TGCGCCAGCAGCTTGGAGGGACTAGCGGACATCACAGATACGCAGTATTTT	CASSLEGLADITDTQYF
TRBD2	TRBJ2-7	few	TRBV6-1	TGTGCCAGCAGTAGGGGACTAGAGGGAGGCTACGAGCAGTACTTC	CASSRGLEGGYEQYF
TRBD2	TRBJ2-1	.	TRBV5-1	TGCGCCAGCAGCTTGGGGGACTACCCCAATGAGCAGTTCTTC	CASSLGDYPNEQFF
.	TRBJ1-1	.	TRBV6-1	TGTGCCAGCAGTGAAGTGCCGGGTCCGAACACTGAAGCTTTCTTT	CASSEVPGPNTEAFF
.	TRBJ2-3	.	TRBV6-6	TGTGCCAACTCTGCGGGCACAGATACGCAGTATTTT	CANSAGTDTQYF
TRBD1	TRBJ2-1	once	TRBV4-1	TGCGCCAGCAGCGTGTTACAGGGGGTCAATGAGCAGTTCTTC	CASSVLQGVNEQFF
TRBD1	TRBJ2-2	.	TRBV6-5	TGTGCCAGCAGTCACGGGACAGCGAACACCGGGGAGCTGTTTTTT	CASSHGTANTGELFF
.	TRBJ2-3	.	TRBV4-2	TGTGCCAGCAGCCAAGATGTCAGCTCAGATACGCAGTATTTT	CASSQDVSSDTQYF
.	TRBJ2-3	.	TRBV9	TGTGCCAGCAGCGTAGTACCCCTAGCGTCTAGCACAGATACGCAGTATTTT	CASSVVPLASSTDTQYF
.	TRBJ2-7	.	TRBV6-1	TGTGCCAGCAGGGGGCGGGGCCCAGACGGCTTCGAGCAGTACTTC	CASRGRGPDGFEQYF
.	TRBJ2-2	.	TRBV10-1	TGCGCCAGCAGTGAGGACAGTAACACCGGGGAGCTGTTTTTT	CASSEDSNTGELFF
.	TRBJ2-1	.	TRBV10-3	TGTGCCATCAGTGAGGACTATCCTACTGAGCAGTTCTTC	CAISEDYPTEQFF
.	TRBJ1-2	.	TRBV28	TGTGCCAGCAGTTTGGCCAGGGCGGGAATCTATGGCTACACCTTC	CASSLARAGIYGYTF
.	TRBJ1-2	.	TRBV18	TGTGCCAGCTCACCGAGTACGGACTATGGCTACACCTTC	CASSPSTDYGYTF
.	TRBJ1-4	few	TRBV15	TGTGCCACCAGCAGCCTGGCAACTAATGAAAAACTGTTTTTT	CATSSLATNEKLFF
TRBD2	TRBJ2-7	once	TRBV5-3	TGTGCCAGAAGCTTGGATTCAGCGGGAGGCTCCTACGAGCAGTACTTC	CARSLDSAGGSYEQYF
.	TRBJ2-1	.	TRBV4-1	TGCGCCAGCAGCCAAGAACGGGCGTTGCAGTTCTTC	CASSQERALQFF
.	TRBJ1-2	.	TRBV12-5	TGTGCTAGTGGTTCCCCCACAGGGTTGGGCTACACCTTC	CASGSPTGLGYTF
.	TRBJ2-5	.	TRBV19	TGTGCCAGTACTTCGCCCGGGACCGACGCAAAGGAGACCCAGTACTTC	CASTSPGTDAKETQYF
.	TRBJ2-7	.	TRBV11-2	TGTGCCAGCACCGGGACGTTCTACGAGCAGTACTTC	CASTGTFYEQYF
TRBD1	TRBJ2-4	.	TRBV7-9	TGTGCCAGCAGCGTGGGACAGGAAGGCAAAAACATTCAGTACTTC	CASSVGQEGKNIQYF
TRBD2	TRBJ2-7	.	TRBV7-3	TGTGCCAGCAGCTCACTGGGACTAGCGGGATACTACGAGCAGTACTTC	CASSSLGLAGYYEQYF
TRBD1	TRBJ1-1	.	TRBV6-5	TGTGCCAGCAGAAGAAGCGCAGGGGGGAACACTGAAGCTTTCTTT	CASRRSAGGNTEAFF
TRBD2	TRBJ2-3	.	TRBV10-3	TGTGCCATCAGTCCACCGGGACTAGCGGGAGATACGCAGTATTTT	CAISPPGLAGDTQYF
.	TRBJ2-1	.	TRBV4-1	TGCGCCAGCAGCCAAAGTCAGGTCAATGAGCAGTTCTTC	CASSQSQVNEQFF
.	TRBJ2-5	.	TRBV7-2	TGTGCCAGCAGCTTAGATTCGGGGTTGGAGACCCAGTACTTC	CASSLDSGLETQYF